This TCR beta chain was recovered during a study of OX40 agonist ivuxolimab in advanced cancers. Study in general: Ivuxolimab was administered intravenously to patients at 0.01 to 10 mg/kg every 2 weeks. With a range of roughly 23 to 85, age averaged roughly 61 years, and nearly 85% were male.

The assay was immunoSEQ multiplex PCR, and TCRdb's table has in-frame clones only and misses some. Of roughly 97,000 clones in the sample, 85% to 90% were seen once. In germline, CDR1 is SGHAT, CDR2 FQNNGV. The ends were cut back, 5 bases at V and 4 bases at J, with 8 bases in the middle. The CDR3 has 12 residues. The sequencing used CD4+ or CD8+ T cells sorted from blood, collected in a trial of the OX40 agonist ivuxolimab. The receptor's source is an adult with an advanced solid tumor such as melanoma, head and neck, liver or kidney cancer. The gene calls are TRBV11-2 and TRBJ1-1; the D gene is possibly TRBD1 (5 bases). In DNA, the CDR3 is TGTGCCAGCAGCCCAAGGGGCACTGAAGCTTTCTTT. This sequence encodes CASSPRGTEAFF.